This T cell receptor beta chain was obtained from a study of T cell responses to AZD1222 COVID-19 vaccine (dated by TCRdb to about 2021). About the investigation overall: TCR sequencing was performed for roughly 250 trial participants, of whom about 210 were given two doses of AZD1222 and approximately 26 were given two doses of MenACWY control vaccine. Trial participants were enrolled by age into 18-55, 56-69 and 70-plus year subgroups, with roughly 160, 29 and 62 TCR-sequenced participants respectively. What the study reported, not specific to this receptor: Reportedly, close to half of the unique spike-specific TCRs recognized epitopes lying outside the regions that are mutated in the B.1.351 and B.1.1.7 variants. Participants were mostly white British, with more females than males. The authors suggested clonal diversity may have been underestimated. Conclusions about previously exposed vaccinees are limited because only six or seven AZD1222 recipients were SARS-CoV-2 seropositive at baseline. Because no samples from the day 14 peak response were available, repertoires could be characterized only after the peak T cell response. The 56-69-year group was small, and its depth increase did not reach significance, likely because of low power. A significant rise in spike-specific TCR breadth and depth was observed after two AZD1222 doses relative to day 0 and relative to MenACWY recipients. The whole spike protein was spanned by vaccine-associated CD4 TCRs, and dominant responses were seen in regions 160-218 and 743-854.

This sample's time point label indicates: baseline before first vaccination. The meaning of the sample's treatment or condition label: meningococcal conjugate vaccine given as trial control. Samples from vaccinated people were obtained from the UK trials COV001 and COV002, which included a single-blind randomized controlled phase 2/3 trial of AZD1222 (ChAdOx1 nCoV-19) in healthy adults. For TCRbeta chain sequencing, PBMC samples were collected from trial participants at day 0 and at day 28 after the second dose. There are 12 amino acids in the CDR3, from cysteine to phenylalanine inclusive. Only the CDR3 part of the read is kept: 36 bases, read in frame from the first base. The junction carries 3 bases between V and J, which are trimmed by 1 base and 1 base respectively. CDR1 GTSNPN and CDR2 SVGIG are derived from the germline V gene (reference sequence). The CDR3 regions of human TCRbeta chains were analyzed by immunosequencing. The authors' pipeline ran thus. TCRs in the repertoires were matched against a reference library of SARS-CoV-2-specific TCRs that had been generated with the MIRA antigen-specificity platform. Breadth was defined as the fraction of unique TCRs that were SARS-CoV-2-associated. Depth was defined as the fraction of total T cells that were SARS-CoV-2-associated. Using the MIRA data, each spike-specific TCR was assigned both to the spike region to which the TCR was reactive and to a CD4 or CD8 class. Log10-transformed breadth and depth values were compared by one-way ANOVA with Sidak's multiple comparisons tests. The immuneACCESS repertoire file appears here via TCRdb, limited to in-frame rearrangements. These files lack a portion of the clones; in checked studies, under half of the deficit traces to unresolved V genes, and the cause of the others is not known. That table is the source of V, J and clone size, and D and trimming were worked out from the DNA. Present in this sample are 100,000 to 150,000 clones, roughly 89% of which were seen just once. The ten largest clones represent approximately 10% of the sample.

Comments on this clone: Its target antigen remains unknown. No quality values exist for individual bases; no much larger clone is one base distant.

The sequence is built from TRBV30 and TRBJ2-3; the D gene cannot be named for sure. Source: peripheral blood, taken on day 0 of MenACWY control vaccination. The sequence derives from an adult in good health. The CDR3 reads CAWSGGTDTQYF. The nucleotides are TGTGCCTGGAGTGGAGGCACAGATACGCAGTATTTT.